Presented here are 22 T cell receptor beta chains from one specimen sequenced in a study of cytomegalovirus exposure and HLA in healthy donors. The PCR made use of 60 Vbeta and 13 Jbeta primers. This table comes from immunoSEQ multiplex PCR, and its TCRdb copy is limited to in-frame clones, with some not included. The sample lists 100,000 to 150,000 clones; approximately 17% were seen once. Input material: PBMCs. The receptors derive from a female donor in good health and CMV-seropositive.

This chain joins TRBV5-4 and TRBJ1-6; 8 positions match TRBD1. This CDR3 has 15 residues. The V gene's germline CDR1 is SGHNT and CDR2 YYREEE (reference sequence). Trimming cost V 0 bases and J 8 bases; bases outside gene matches: 4. CDR3 loop: CASSLEGQDHSPLHF. The CDR3 region has the DNA TGTGCCAGCAGCTTGGAGGGACAGGATCATTCACCCCTCCACTTT.

This clone has only a few counts. The chain recombines TRBV7-2 with TRBJ1-2; 10 bases align to TRBD1. V lost 4 bases to trimming and J lost 4 bases; unmatched junction nucleotides: 9. The CDR3 is made up of 16 amino acids. Germline CDR1 reads SGHTA; CDR2 reads FQGNSA. The CDR3 sequence is CASSWGQGISGYGYTF. CDR3 nucleotides: TGTGCCAGCAGCTGGGGACAGGGGATAAGCGGCTATGGCTACACCTTC.

The genes are TRBV28 and TRBJ2-7; D is uncertain. The CDR3 has 14 amino acids. In germline, CDR1 is MDHEN, CDR2 SYDVKM. V lost 4 bases, J lost 4 bases, and 14 bases lay in between. The CDR3 DNA is TGTGCCAGCAGTTGGCGGCTCCAAAGGTACGAGCAGTACTTC. Translation: CASSWRLQRYEQYF.

This clone was picked up a small number of times. This same CDR3 is encoded by further DNA sequences in the sample. This chain joins TRBV5-1 and TRBJ1-5, with a weak D call TRBD1 (5 bases). Germline V CDR1 and CDR2: SGHRS, YFSETQ. V dropped 2 bases and J dropped 0 bases, with 9 bases sitting between them. This CDR3 region has 15 residues. The chain's CDR3 is CASSLGDYSNQPQHF. CDR3 in DNA: TGCGCCAGCAGCTTAGGGGATTATAGCAATCAGCCCCAGCATTTT.

This chain links TRBV19 with TRBJ1-6; D gene uncertain. Trimming removed 6 bases from V and 6 bases from J, with 18 bases in between. Looked up from germline, CDR1 is LNHDA and CDR2 is SQIVND (reference sequence). This CDR3 is built from 16 residues. CDR3 residues: CASSLWAHVTNSPLHF. In DNA, the CDR3 is TGTGCCAGTAGCCTGTGGGCGCACGTAACTAATTCACCCCTCCACTTT. The whole variable domain, remainder taken from reference TRBV19 and TRBJ1-6, is DGGITQSPKYLFRKEGQNVTLSCEQNLNHDAMYWYRQDPGQGLRLIYYSQIVNDFQKGDIAEGYSVSREKKESFPLTVTSAQKNPTAFYLCASSLWAHVTNSPLHFGNGTRLTVT.

This clone was seen more than once but under ten times. This sequence joins TRBV5-1 and TRBJ1-2; D unclear. The length of the CDR3 is 12 residues. Germline CDR1 reads SGHRS; CDR2 reads YFSETQ. The ends were cut back, 4 bases at V and 7 bases at J, with 11 bases in the middle. The chain's CDR3 is CASSLLGSGYTF. CDR3 DNA sequence: TGCGCCAGCAGCCTGCTAGGAAGTGGCTACACCTTC.

This clone was seen a handful of times. The rearrangement uses TRBV28 and TRBJ2-7; a weak D match, TRBD2 (5 bases). The V end was cut by 6 bases, the J end by 3 bases, with 15 bases between. The CDR3 runs 14 residues. From germline, CDR1 is MDHEN and CDR2 SYDVKM. Here the CDR3 DNA reads TGTGCCAGCAGCCTCTACGCAGGACTCTACGAGCAGTACTTC. Its translation: CASSLYAGLYEQYF. The entire variable domain, with the rest obtained from reference TRBV28 and TRBJ2-7, is as follows: DVKVTQSSRYLVKRTGEKVFLECVQDMDHENMFWYRQDPGLGLRLIYFSYDVKMKEKGDIPEGYSVSREKKERFSLILESASTNQTSMYLCASSLYAGLYEQYFGPGTRLTVT.

This clone was picked up a small number of times. The chain uses TRBV29-1 and TRBJ2-7; D call uncertain. There are 13 residues in the CDR3. Germline V gene data show CDR1 as SQVTM and CDR2 as ANQGSEA. Deletions cut 7 bases from V and 6 bases from J, with 19 bases between. In nucleotides, the CDR3 is TGCAGCGCCCAGGATCGTCTTAACGCCGAGCAGTACTTC. The encoded protein is CSAQDRLNAEQYF.

The V gene is TRBV4-3, the J gene TRBJ2-3, with D possibly matching TRBD1 (6 bases). The CDR3 spans 16 residues. Trimming pared 0 bases from V and 2 bases from J, leaving 12 bases between. Germline lookup yields CDR1 LGHNA and CDR2 YSLEER. CDR3 coding DNA: TGCGCCAGCAGCCAAGATCAGGGGCCAGTCACAGATACGCAGTATTTT. Translation: CASSQDQGPVTDTQYF.

The genes are TRBV5-1 and TRBJ2-1; a possible D gene is TRBD1 (5 bases). The CDR3 contains 16 residues. Looked up from germline, CDR1 is SGHRS and CDR2 is YFSETQ. V was trimmed by 5 bases and J by 3 bases, leaving 18 bases between them. CDR3 loop: CASRAMWGSDYNEQFF. CDR3 coding DNA: TGCGCCAGCAGAGCAATGTGGGGCTCGGACTACAATGAGCAGTTCTTC.

The gene calls are TRBV7-9 and TRBJ2-5; TRBD2 might be the D (5 bases). Germline CDR1 SEHNR, CDR2 FQNEAQ (reference sequence). The CDR3 sequence is 16 residues long. V lost 1 base and J lost 3, with 15 bases in between. The CDR3: CASSLVLIREKETQYF. The CDR3 bases are TGTGCCAGCAGCTTAGTACTTATCCGGGAAAAAGAGACCCAGTACTTC.

The CDR3 here is CASILLAERNEQYF. The CDR3 nucleotides are TGTGCCAGCATACTACTAGCGGAGAGGAACGAGCAGTACTTC. The chain couples TRBV5-6 to TRBJ2-7; TRBD2 aligns across 8 bases. This CDR3 spans 14 amino acids. V gave up 6 bases and J gave up 5 bases; unmatched junction bases: 10. Per the germline V gene, CDR1 is SGHDT and CDR2 is YYEEEE.

The chain links TRBV19 to TRBJ1-5; D possibly corresponds to TRBD1 (6 bases). Germline loops: CDR1 LNHDA, CDR2 SQIVND (reference sequence). V lost 6 bases, J lost 0 bases, and 12 bases lay in between. The CDR3 covers 15 residues. The CDR3 sequence is CASRQQGYSNQPQHF. Written as DNA, the CDR3 is TGTGCCAGTAGGCAACAGGGTTATAGCAATCAGCCCCAGCATTTT.

This rearrangement joins TRBV12-5 to TRBJ2-7; 14 bases are shared with TRBD2. J lost 0 bases, V lost 5 bases, and 0 bases had no gene match. This CDR3 has 15 residues. Germline assignment: CDR1 LGHNT and CDR2 FRNRAP. The CDR3 DNA sequence: TGTGCTAGTGGTGGGACTAGCGGGAGCTCCTACGAGCAGTACTTC. It codes for CASGGTSGSSYEQYF.

The rearrangement links TRBV29-1 to TRBJ2-5, with 14 bases matching TRBD2. The CDR3 loop spans 14 amino acids. V lost 4 bases to trimming and J lost 5 bases; unmatched junction nucleotides: 3. Germline assignment: CDR1 SQVTM and CDR2 ANQGSEA. CDR3 nucleotide sequence: TGCAGCGTTGTACGGACTAGCGGGAGGGAGACCCAGTACTTC. Translating it yields CSVVRTSGRETQYF. The variable domain in full, completed from reference TRBV29-1 and TRBJ2-5, reads SAVISQKPSRDICQRGTSLTIQCQVDSQVTMMFWYRQQPGQSLTLIATANQGSEATYESGFVIDKFPISRPNLTFSTLTVSNMSPEDSSIYLCSVVRTSGRETQYFGPGTRLLVL.

The table lists this clone with a few counts. J is TRBJ1-1 and V is TRBV29-1, with D unresolved. The CDR3 is made up of 12 amino acids. CDR1 SQVTM and CDR2 ANQGSEA come from the germline V gene. V was clipped by 8 bases and J by 1 base, with 11 bases between them. The CDR3 loop is CSPWRWNTEAFF. CDR3 nucleotides: TGCAGCCCATGGAGATGGAACACTGAAGCTTTCTTT.

Only a few counts were recorded for this clone. The V call is TRBV5-1, the J call TRBJ2-7, with 10 bases matching TRBD1. V shed 3 bases, J shed 4 bases, and the junction held 1 base outside the gene matches. Germline CDR1 and CDR2: SGHRS and YFSETQ. The CDR3 covers 13 residues. Here the CDR3 reads CASSWGQGYEQYF. Here the CDR3 DNA reads TGCGCCAGCAGCTGGGGACAGGGGTACGAGCAGTACTTC.

In this sample, this clone turned up a few times. This sequence joins TRBV28 and TRBJ1-2; possibly TRBD1 for D (5 bases). Trimming left V 2 bases short and J 4 bases short, with 17 bases between. Germline CDR1 reads MDHEN; CDR2 reads SYDVKM. The CDR3 covers 16 residues. The CDR3 protein is CASSLPSRGTIYGYTF. DNA of the CDR3: TGTGCCAGCAGTTTACCGAGTAGGGGTACTATCTATGGCTACACCTTC.

A few counts support this clone. This sequence joins TRBV6-5 and TRBJ2-3, with 8 bases that match TRBD2. Germline trimming cut 4 bases from V and 2 bases from J; bases unmatched to any gene: 5. Germline values: CDR1 MNHEY, CDR2 SVGAGI. The CDR3 spans 15 residues. Here the CDR3 reads CASSSEAGVTDTQYF. The DNA of the CDR3 is TGTGCCAGCAGTTCTGAAGCGGGAGTCACAGATACGCAGTATTTT.

This clone was seen a few times. V usage is TRBV27 and J usage is TRBJ2-7; tentative D call: TRBD1 (6 bases). V lost 6 bases to trimming and J lost 0 bases, with 12 bases between them. Germline V gene sequence: CDR1 MNHEY, CDR2 SMNVEV (reference sequence). The CDR3 runs to 14 residues. CDR3 residues: CASSLRDTSYEQYF. The CDR3 nucleotides read TGTGCCAGCAGCCTCAGGGACACCTCCTACGAGCAGTACTTC.

This clone has only a few counts. The chain couples TRBV6-4 to TRBJ2-2, with D possibly matching TRBD1 (5 bases). Germline CDR1 and CDR2: MRHNA and SNTAGT. CDR3 size: 13 residues. With 4 bases removed from V and 5 bases from J, the gap between germline ends came to 8 bases. This CDR3 is CASSGQGTGELFF. The CDR3 DNA is TGTGCCAGCAGTGGCCAGGGTACCGGGGAGCTGTTTTTT.

The chain is built from TRBV4-3 and TRBJ2-3, with 9 positions matching TRBD2. After removal of 4 bases from V and 2 bases from J, the junction contained 4 bases not matched to a gene. This CDR3 has 15 residues. Germline V gene data show CDR1 as LGHNA and CDR2 as YSLEER. The CDR3 region has the DNA TGCGCCAGCAGCCGACTAGCGGTCAACACAGATACGCAGTATTTT. The encoded protein is CASSRLAVNTDTQYF.